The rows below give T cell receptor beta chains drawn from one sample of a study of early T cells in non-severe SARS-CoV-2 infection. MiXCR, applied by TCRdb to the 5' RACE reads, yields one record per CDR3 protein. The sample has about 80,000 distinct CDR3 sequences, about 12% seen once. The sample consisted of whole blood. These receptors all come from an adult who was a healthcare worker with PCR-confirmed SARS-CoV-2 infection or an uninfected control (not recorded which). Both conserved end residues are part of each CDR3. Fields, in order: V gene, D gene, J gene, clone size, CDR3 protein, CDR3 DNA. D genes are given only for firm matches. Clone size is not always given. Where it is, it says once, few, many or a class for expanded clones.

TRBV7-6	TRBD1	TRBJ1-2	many	CASSPGQYYGYTF	TGTGCCAGCAGCCCGGGACAGTACTATGGCTACACCTTC
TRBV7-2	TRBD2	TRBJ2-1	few	CASSSILAGGQFF	TGTGCCAGCAGCTCCATCCTAGCGGGAGGGCAGTTCTTC
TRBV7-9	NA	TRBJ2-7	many	CASSLDYGVYEYF	TGTGCCAGCAGCTTAGATTACGGGGTTTATGAGTACTTC
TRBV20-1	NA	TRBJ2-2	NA	CSARGPQQGIGELFF	TGCAGTGCTAGAGGTCCCCAGCAGGGGATCGGGGAGCTGTTTTTT
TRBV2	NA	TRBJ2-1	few	CASRGIENEQFF	TGTGCCAGCAGGGGGATAGAGAATGAGCAGTTCTTC
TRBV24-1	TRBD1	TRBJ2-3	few	CATSEEDRGSTDTQYF	TGTGCCACCAGTGAGGAGGACAGGGGGTCCACAGATACGCAGTATTTT
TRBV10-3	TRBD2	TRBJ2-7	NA	CAISDLAGGGEQYF	TGTGCCATCAGTGACCTAGCGGGAGGTGGTGAGCAGTACTTC
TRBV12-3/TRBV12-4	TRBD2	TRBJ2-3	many	CASSFNPVRGLAGSTDTQYF	TGTGCCAGCAGTTTCAATCCAGTCCGAGGACTAGCGGGAAGCACAGATACGCAGTATTTT
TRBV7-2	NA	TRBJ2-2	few	CASSLAAANTGELFF	TGTGCCAGCAGCTTAGCGGCAGCTAACACCGGGGAGCTGTTTTTT
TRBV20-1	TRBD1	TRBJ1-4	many	CSARDWTGGTTNEKLFF	TGCAGTGCTAGAGACTGGACAGGGGGAACAACTAATGAAAAACTGTTTTTT
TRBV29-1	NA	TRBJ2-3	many	CSVGGGASTDTQYF	TGCAGCGTTGGAGGCGGGGCTAGCACAGATACGCAGTATTTT
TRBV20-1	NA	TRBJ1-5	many	CSARDRGVDRSQPQHF	TGCAGTGCTAGAGATAGGGGGGTTGACAGATCTCAGCCCCAGCATTTT
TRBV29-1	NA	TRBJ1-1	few	CSGDRAMF	TGCAGCGGGGACCGGGCCATGTTT
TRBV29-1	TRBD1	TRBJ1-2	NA	CSVVPTGGPDYGYTF	TGCAGCGTTGTACCCACAGGGGGCCCTGACTATGGCTACACCTTC
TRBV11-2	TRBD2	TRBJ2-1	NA	CASSLRGRVYEQFF	TGTGCCAGCAGCTTAAGAGGGAGGGTTTATGAGCAGTTCTTC
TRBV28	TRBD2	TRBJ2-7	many	CASRPTSGRASSYEQYF	TGTGCCAGCAGGCCTACTAGCGGGAGGGCCAGTTCCTACGAGCAGTACTTC
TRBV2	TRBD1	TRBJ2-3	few	CASSPTGGPTDTQYF	TGTGCCAGCAGCCCAACAGGGGGCCCCACAGATACGCAGTATTTT
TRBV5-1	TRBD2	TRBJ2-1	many	CASSLGTSGPGEQFF	TGCGCCAGCAGCTTAGGGACTAGCGGCCCAGGTGAGCAGTTCTTC
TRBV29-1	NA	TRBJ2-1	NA	CSSMQNEQFF	TGCAGCAGCATGCAGAATGAGCAGTTCTTC
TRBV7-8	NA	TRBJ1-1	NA	CASSSRGALNTEAFF	TGTGCCAGCAGCTCAAGGGGAGCCCTGAACACTGAAGCTTTCTTT
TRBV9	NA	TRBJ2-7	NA	CASSVEAGFSYEQYF	TGTGCCAGCAGCGTAGAGGCTGGCTTCTCCTACGAGCAGTACTTC
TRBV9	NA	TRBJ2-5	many	CASSVDQFQETQYF	TGTGCCAGCAGCGTAGATCAATTTCAAGAGACCCAGTACTTC
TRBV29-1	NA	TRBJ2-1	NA	CSVSTYIEQFF	TGCAGCGTTAGCACCTACATTGAGCAGTTCTTC
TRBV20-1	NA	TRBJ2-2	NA	CSARYRVTGELFF	TGCAGTGCTAGATACAGGGTCACCGGGGAGCTGTTTTTT
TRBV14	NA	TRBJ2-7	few	CASSPRKDEQYF	TGTGCCAGCAGCCCTCGAAAGGACGAGCAGTACTTC
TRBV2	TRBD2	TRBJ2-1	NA	CVSSEWREGRNEQFF	TGTGTCAGCAGTGAATGGCGGGAGGGCCGAAATGAGCAGTTCTTC
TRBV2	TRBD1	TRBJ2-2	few	CASNLQGADTGELFF	TGTGCCAGCAACCTTCAGGGGGCCGACACCGGGGAGCTGTTTTTT
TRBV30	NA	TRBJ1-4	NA	CAWKDGEKLFF	TGTGCCTGGAAAGACGGTGAAAAACTGTTTTTT
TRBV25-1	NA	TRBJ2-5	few	CASSLRAQETQYF	TGTGCCAGCAGTCTCCGGGCCCAAGAGACCCAGTACTTC
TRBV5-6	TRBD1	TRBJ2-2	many	CASSWDRTGTSAGELFF	TGTGCCAGCAGCTGGGACCGGACAGGGACGAGCGCCGGGGAGCTGTTTTTT
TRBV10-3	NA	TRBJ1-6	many	CAISESWTAALHF	TGTGCCATCAGTGAGTCTTGGACAGCCGCACTCCACTTT
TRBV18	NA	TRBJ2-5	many	CASSPLADQETQYF	TGTGCCAGCTCACCACTAGCAGACCAAGAGACCCAGTACTTC
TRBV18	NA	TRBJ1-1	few	CASSLAPGGNTEAFF	TGTGCCAGCTCACTTGCCCCGGGGGGGAACACTGAAGCTTTCTTT
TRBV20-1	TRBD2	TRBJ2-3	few	CSARSGTSGITDTQYF	TGCAGTGCTAGATCCGGGACTAGCGGAATCACAGATACGCAGTATTTT
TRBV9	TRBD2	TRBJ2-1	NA	CASSASGRIRHEQFF	TGTGCCAGCAGCGCTAGCGGGAGAATCAGGCATGAGCAGTTCTTC
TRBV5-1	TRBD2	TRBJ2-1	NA	CASSLGISGIGNEQFF	TGCGCCAGCAGTCTGGGGATTAGCGGGATAGGAAATGAGCAGTTCTTC
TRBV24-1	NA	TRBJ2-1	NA	CATRGRGESYNEQFF	TGTGCCACCAGGGGAAGAGGGGAATCCTACAATGAGCAGTTCTTC
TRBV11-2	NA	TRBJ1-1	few	CASSLGFDTEAFF	TGTGCCAGCAGCCTGGGGTTCGACACTGAAGCTTTCTTT
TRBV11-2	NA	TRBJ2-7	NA	CASSLGVAYHYEQYF	TGTGCCAGCAGCCTTGGGGTAGCGTACCACTACGAGCAGTACTTC
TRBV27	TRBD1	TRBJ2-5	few	CASSRWTGGSQETQYF	TGTGCCAGCAGTCGGTGGACAGGGGGGAGCCAAGAGACCCAGTACTTC